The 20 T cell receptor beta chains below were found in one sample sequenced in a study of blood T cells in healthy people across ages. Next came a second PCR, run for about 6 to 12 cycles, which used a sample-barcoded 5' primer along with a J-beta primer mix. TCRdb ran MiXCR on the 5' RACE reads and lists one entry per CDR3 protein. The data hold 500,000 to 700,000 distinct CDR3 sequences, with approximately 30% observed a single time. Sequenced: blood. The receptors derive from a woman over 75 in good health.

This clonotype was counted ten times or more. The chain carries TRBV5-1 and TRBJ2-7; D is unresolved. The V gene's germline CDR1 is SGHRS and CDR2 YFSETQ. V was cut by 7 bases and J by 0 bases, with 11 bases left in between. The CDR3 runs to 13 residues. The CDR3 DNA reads TGCGCCAGCTCCGCCTCCAGCTCCTACGAGCAGTACTTC. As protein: CASSASSSYEQYF.

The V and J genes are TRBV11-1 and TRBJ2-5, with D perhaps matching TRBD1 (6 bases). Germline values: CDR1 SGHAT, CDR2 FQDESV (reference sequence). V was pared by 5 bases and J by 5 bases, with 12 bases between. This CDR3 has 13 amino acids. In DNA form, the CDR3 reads TGTGCCAGCAGCCCAGGACAGTGGGAGACCCAGTACTTC. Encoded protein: CASSPGQWETQYF.

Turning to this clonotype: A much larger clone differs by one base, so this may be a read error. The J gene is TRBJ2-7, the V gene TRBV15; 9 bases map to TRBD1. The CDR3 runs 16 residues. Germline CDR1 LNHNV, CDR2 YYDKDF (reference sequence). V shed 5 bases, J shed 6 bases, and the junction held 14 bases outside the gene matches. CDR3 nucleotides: TGTGCCACCAGCGGAAACCGAGGGGGACAGGGTGGCGAGCAGTACTTC. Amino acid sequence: CATSGNRGGQGGEQYF.

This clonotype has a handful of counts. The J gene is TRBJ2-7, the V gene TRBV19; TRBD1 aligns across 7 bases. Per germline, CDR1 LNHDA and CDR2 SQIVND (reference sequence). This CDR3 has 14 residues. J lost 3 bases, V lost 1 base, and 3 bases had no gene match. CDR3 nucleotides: TGTGCCAGTAGTATAGGGGGACAGCGCTACGAGCAGTACTTC. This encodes CASSIGGQRYEQYF.

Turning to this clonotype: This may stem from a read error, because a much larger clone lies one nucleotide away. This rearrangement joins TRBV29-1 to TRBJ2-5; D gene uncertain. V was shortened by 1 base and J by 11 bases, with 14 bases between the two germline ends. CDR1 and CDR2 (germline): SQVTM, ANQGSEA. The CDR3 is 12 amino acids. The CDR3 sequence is CSVEGVYNEQYF. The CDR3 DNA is TGCAGCGTTGAAGGAGTTTACAATGAGCAGTACTTC.

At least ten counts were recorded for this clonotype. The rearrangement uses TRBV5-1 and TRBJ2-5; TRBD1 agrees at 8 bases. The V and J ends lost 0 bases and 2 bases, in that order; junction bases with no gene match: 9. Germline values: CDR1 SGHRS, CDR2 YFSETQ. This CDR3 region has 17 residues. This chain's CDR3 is CASSLGVGDRYQETQYF. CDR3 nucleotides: TGCGCCAGCAGCTTGGGGGTCGGGGACAGGTATCAAGAGACCCAGTACTTC.

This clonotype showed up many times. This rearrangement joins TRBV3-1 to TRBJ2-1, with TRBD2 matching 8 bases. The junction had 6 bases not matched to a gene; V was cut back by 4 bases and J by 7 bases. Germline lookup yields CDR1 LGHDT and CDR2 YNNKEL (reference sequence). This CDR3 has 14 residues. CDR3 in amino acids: CASSPGLVSNEQFF. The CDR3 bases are TGTGCCAGCAGCCCGGGACTAGTATCGAATGAGCAGTTCTTC.

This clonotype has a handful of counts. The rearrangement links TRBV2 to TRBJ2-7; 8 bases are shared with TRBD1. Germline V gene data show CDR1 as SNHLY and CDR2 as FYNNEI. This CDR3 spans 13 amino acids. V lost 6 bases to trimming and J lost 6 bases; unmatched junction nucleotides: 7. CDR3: CASSWTGPREQYF. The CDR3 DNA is TGTGCCAGCAGCTGGACAGGGCCCCGCGAGCAGTACTTC.

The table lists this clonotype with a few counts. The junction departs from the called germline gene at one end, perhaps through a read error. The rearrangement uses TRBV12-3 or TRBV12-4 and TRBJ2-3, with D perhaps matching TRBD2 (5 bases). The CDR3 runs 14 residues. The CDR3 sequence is CASSSRVSADAQYF. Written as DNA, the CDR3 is TGTGCCAGCAGTTCTAGAGTTAGCGCAGATGCGCAGTATTTT.

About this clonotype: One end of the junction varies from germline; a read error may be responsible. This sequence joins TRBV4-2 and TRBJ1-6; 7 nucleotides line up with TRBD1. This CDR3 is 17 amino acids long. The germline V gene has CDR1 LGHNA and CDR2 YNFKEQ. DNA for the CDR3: TGTGCCAGCAGCCAAGTGACAGGGAGGTCCTATAATTCACCCCCCCACTTT. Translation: CASSQVTGRSYNSPPHF.

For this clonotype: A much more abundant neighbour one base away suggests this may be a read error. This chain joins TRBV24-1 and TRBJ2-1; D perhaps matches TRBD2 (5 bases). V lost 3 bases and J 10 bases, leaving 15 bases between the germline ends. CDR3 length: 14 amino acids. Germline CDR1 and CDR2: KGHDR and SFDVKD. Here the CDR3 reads CATSDPRVSYEQFF. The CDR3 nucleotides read TGTGCCACCAGTGATCCGCGGGTCTCCTACGAGCAGTTCTTC.

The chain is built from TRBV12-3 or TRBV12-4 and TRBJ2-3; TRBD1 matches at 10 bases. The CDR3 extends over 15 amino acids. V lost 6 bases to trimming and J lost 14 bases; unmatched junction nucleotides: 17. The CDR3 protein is CASRRTGGTNEKLYF. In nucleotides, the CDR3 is TGTGCCAGCAGAAGGACAGGGGGTACTAATGAAAAACTGTATTTT.

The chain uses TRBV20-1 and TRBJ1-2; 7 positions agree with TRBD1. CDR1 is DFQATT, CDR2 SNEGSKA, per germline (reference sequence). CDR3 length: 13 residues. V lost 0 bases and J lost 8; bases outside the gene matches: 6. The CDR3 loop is CSARDDREKGYTF. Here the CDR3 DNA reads TGCAGTGCTAGAGACGACAGGGAAAAGGGCTACACCTTC.

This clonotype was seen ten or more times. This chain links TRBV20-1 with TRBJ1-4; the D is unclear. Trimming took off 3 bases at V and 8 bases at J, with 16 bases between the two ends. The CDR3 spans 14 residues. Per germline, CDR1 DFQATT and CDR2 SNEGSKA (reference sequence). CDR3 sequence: CSASSPLGREKLFF. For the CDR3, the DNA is TGCAGTGCTAGCAGCCCCCTAGGGAGGGAAAAACTGTTTTTT.

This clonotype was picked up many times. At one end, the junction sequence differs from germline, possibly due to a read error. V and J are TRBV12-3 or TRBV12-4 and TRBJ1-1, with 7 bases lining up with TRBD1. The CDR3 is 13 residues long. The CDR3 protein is CASRGQMNTEAFF. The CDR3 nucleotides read TGCGCCAGCAGGGGACAGATGAACACTGAAGCTTTCTTT.

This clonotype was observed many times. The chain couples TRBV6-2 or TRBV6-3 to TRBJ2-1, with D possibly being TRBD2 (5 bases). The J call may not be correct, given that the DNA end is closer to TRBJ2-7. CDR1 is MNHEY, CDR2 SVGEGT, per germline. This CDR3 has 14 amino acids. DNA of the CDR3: TGTGCCAGCAGCGAGCGGAGCTCCTACAATGAGCAGTACTTC. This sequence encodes CASSERSSYNEQYF.

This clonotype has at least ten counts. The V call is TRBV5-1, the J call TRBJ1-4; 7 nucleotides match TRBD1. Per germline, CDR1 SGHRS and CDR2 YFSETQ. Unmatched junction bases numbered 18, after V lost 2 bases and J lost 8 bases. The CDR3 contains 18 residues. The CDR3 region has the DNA TGCGCCAGCAGCTTACACCCCTTCCGGACAGGCGGAGACGAAAAACTGTTTTTT. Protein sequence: CASSLHPFRTGGDEKLFF.

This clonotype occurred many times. This chain's CDR3 is CASTGSQEQYF. CDR3 DNA sequence: TGTGCCAGCACGGGATCCCAAGAGCAGTACTTC. This rearrangement joins TRBV28 to TRBJ2-7; maybe TRBD2 (5 bases). V was cut by 7 bases and J by 7 bases, with 11 bases left in between. There are 11 residues in the CDR3. Germline V gives CDR1 MDHEN, CDR2 SYDVKM.

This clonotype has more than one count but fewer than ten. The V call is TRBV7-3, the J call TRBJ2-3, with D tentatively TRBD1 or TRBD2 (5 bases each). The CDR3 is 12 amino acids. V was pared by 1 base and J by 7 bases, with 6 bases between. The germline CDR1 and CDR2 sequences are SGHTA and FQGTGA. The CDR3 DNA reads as TGTGCCAGCAGCTTAAGGGGGAATACGCAGTATTTT. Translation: CASSLRGNTQYF.

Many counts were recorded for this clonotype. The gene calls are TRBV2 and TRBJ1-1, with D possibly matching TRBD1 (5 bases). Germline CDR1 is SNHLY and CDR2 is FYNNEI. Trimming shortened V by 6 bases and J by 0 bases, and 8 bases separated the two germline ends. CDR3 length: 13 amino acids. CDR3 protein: CASREQVNTEAFF. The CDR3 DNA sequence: TGTGCCAGCAGAGAACAGGTGAACACTGAAGCTTTCTTT.